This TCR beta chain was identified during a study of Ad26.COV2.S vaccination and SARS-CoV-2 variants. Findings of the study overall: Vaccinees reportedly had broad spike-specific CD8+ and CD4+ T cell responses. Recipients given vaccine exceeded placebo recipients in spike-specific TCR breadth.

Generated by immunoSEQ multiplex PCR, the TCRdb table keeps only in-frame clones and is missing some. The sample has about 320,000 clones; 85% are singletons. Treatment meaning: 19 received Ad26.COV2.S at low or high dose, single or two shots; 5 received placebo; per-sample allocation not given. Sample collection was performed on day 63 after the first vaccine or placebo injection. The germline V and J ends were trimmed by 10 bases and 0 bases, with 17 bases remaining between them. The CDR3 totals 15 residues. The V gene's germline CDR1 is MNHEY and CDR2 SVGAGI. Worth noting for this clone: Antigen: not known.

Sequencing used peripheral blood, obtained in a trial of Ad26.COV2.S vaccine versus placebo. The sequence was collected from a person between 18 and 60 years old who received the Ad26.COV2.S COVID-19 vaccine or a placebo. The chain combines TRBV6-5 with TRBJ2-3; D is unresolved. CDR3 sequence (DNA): TGTGCCACCCTACACGATAGACCTAGCACAGATACGCAGTATTTT. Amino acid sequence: CATLHDRPSTDTQYF.